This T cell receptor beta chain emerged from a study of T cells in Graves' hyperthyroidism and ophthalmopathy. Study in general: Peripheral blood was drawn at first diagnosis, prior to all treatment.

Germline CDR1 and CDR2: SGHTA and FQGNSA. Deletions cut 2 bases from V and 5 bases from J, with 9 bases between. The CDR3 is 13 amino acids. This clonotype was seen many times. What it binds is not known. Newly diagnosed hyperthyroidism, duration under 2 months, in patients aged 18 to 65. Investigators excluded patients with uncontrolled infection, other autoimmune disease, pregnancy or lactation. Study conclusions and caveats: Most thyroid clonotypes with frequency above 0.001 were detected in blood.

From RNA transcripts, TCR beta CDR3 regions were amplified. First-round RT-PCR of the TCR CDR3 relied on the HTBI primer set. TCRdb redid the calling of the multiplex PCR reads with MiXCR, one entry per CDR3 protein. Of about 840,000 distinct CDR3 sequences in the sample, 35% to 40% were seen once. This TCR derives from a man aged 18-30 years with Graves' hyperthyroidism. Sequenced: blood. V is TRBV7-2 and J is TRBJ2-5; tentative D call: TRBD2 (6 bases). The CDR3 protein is CASSLTAGETQYF. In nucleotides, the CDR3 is TGTGCCAGCAGCTTAACCGCGGGGGAGACCCAGTACTTC.